The T cell receptor beta chain described here comes from a study of human T cells and chemical hapten exposure. Across the study: The upper back received 0.01% DPC by patch testing, with results read at 6 days. The study traced per-sample TCR yield variation mainly to small differences in pooled library volumes.

TCRdb called the RACE reads again in MiXCR, with one record for every CDR3 protein. There are roughly 120,000 distinct CDR3 sequences in the sample; about an eighth occur only once, and about 1.4% lies in the top ten. As for time point: patch test 1, 2 weeks after DPC sensitization. This sample's treatment: therapeutic diphenylcyclopropenone sensitization with weekly scalp DPC. Unfractionated whole blood yielded the extracted total RNA. This clonotype was recorded once. Its antigen is as yet unknown. Study-wide results and caveats: PT1 expanded TCR numbers tracked positively with patch test score.

V lost 0 bases and J 9 bases, leaving 9 bases between the germline ends. The germline V gene encodes CDR1 SGHTA and CDR2 FQGNSA. The CDR3 is made up of 13 amino acids. The chain employs TRBV7-2 and TRBJ2-1; possible D gene TRBD2, 6 bases. The receptor was derived from a woman aged 50 to 60 with alopecia areata. Some clones in this sample may be carry-over from other donors' samples. The sample was whole blood, taken in connection with sensitization to the hapten diphenylcyclopropenone (DPC). CDR3 in amino acids: CASSLAGGVEQFF. The CDR3 coding sequence is TGTGCCAGCAGCTTAGCGGGGGGAGTTGAGCAGTTCTTC. The full variable domain, with the rest looked up from reference TRBV7-2 and TRBJ2-1, is GAGVSQSPSNKVTEKGKDVELRCDPISGHTALYWYRQSLGQGLEFLIYFQGNSAPDKSGLPSDRFSAERTGGSVSTLTIQRTQQEDSAVYLCASSLAGGVEQFFGPGTRLTVL.